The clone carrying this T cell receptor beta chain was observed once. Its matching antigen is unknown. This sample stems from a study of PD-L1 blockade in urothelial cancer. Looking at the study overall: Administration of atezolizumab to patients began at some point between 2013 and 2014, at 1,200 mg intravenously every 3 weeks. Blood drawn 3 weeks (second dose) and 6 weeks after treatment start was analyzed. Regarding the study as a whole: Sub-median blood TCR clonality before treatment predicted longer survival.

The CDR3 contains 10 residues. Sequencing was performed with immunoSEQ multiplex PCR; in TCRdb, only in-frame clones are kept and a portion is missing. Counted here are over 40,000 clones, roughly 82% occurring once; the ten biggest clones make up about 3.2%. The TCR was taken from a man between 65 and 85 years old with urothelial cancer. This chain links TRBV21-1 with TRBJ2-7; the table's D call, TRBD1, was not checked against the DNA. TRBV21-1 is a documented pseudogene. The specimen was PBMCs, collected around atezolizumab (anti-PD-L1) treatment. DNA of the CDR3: TGTGCCAGCTGGCAGGGTAGAGGATACTTC. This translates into CASWQGRGYF.